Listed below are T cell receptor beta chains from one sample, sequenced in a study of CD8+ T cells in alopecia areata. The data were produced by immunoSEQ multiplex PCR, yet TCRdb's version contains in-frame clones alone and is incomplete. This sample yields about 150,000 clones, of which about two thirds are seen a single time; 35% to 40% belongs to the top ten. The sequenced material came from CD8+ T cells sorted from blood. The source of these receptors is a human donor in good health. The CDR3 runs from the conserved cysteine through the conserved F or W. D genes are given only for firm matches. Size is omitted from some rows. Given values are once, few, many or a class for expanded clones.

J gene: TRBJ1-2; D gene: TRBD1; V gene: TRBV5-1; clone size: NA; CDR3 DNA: TGCGCCAGCAGCTTGGAGCGGGACAGGGAAAACTATGGCTACACCTTC; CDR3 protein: CASSLERDRENYGYTF
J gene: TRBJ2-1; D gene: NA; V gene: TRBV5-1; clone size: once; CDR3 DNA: TGCGCCAGCAGATGGACTGGTTCCTACAATGAGCAGTTCTTC; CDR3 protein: CASRWTGSYNEQFF
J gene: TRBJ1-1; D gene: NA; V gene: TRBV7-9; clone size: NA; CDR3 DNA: TGTGCCAGCAGCTTAGACGACGGTCTTGTGAACACTGAAGCTTTCTTT; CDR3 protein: CASSLDDGLVNTEAFF
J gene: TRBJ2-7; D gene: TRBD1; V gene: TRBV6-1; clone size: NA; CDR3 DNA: TGTGCCAGCAGGGGGACAGAAACCTACGAGCAGTACTTC; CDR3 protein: CASRGTETYEQYF
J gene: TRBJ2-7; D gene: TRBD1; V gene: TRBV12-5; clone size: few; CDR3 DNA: TGTGCTAGTGGTTGGGAACGTGGACAGGGGGCATCCTACGAGCAGTACTTC; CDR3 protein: CASGWERGQGASYEQYF
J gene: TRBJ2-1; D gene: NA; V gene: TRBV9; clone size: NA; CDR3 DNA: TGTGCCAGCAGCGTAGAGGGGGTCTCCTACAATGAGCAGTTCTTC; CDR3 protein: CASSVEGVSYNEQFF
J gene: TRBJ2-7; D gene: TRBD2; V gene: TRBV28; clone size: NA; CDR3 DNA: TGTGCCAGCACCATCCAACCTAGCGGGAGTTACGAGCAGTACTTC; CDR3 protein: CASTIQPSGSYEQYF
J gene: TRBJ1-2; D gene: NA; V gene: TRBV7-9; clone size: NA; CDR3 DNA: TGTGCCAGCAGCTTAGGGGACCCGGGCTATGGCTACACCTTC; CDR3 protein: CASSLGDPGYGYTF
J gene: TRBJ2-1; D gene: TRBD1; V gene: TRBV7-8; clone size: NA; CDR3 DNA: TGTGCCAGCAGCCCTTACCAGGGGGAAGGGAATGAGCAGTTCTTC; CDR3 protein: CASSPYQGEGNEQFF
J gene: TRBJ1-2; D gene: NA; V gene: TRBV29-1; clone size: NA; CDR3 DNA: TGCAGCGTTGTCACGGATAACTATGGCTACACCTTC; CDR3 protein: CSVVTDNYGYTF
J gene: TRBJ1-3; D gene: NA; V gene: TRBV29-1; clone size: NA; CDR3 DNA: TGCAGTAATGCGGGCGACATCTCTGGAAACACCATATATTTT; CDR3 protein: CSNAGDISGNTIYF
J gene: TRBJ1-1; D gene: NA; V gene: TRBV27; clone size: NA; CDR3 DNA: TGTGCCAGCAGTTTCGGGGTTCGTGGGGAAGCTTTCTTT; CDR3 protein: CASSFGVRGEAFF
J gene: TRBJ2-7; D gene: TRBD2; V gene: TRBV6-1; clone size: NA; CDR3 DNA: TGTGCCACGACTAGCGGGCTATCCCTACTCGAGCAGTACTTC; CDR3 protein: CATTSGLSLLEQYF
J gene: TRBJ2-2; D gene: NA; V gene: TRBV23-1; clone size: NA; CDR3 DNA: TGCGCCAGCAGAAAAACGACATGCCGGACGAAAAACCTCGGGGAGCTGTTTTTT; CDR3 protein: CASRKTTCRTKNLGELFF
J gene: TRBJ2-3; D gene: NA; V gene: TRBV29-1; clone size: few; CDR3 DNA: TGCAGCGTTGAAGTAGGACCGACTTATACGCAGTATTTT; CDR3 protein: CSVEVGPTYTQYF
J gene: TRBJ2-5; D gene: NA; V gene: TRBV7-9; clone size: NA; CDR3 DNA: TGTGCCAGCAGCTTTCCCAAGGAGACCCAGTACTTC; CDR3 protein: CASSFPKETQYF
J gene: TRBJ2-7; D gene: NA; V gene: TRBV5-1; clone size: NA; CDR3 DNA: TGCGCCAGCAGCAGTCGGGGCCGCACCTACGAGCAGTACTTC; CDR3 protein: CASSSRGRTYEQYF
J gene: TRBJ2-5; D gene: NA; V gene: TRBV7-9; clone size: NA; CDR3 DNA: TGTGCCAGCAGCTTTACCAGGACTGGGGTGTCCCAGTACTTC; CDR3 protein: CASSFTRTGVSQYF
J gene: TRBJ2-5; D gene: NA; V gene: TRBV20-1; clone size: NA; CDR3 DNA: TGCAGTGCTCGGGGTCCAGAGACCCAGTACTTC; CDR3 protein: CSARGPETQYF
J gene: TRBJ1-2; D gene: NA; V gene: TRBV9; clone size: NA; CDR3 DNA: TGTGCCAGCAGCTCCGGACTGACCTATGGCTACACCTTC; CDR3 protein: CASSSGLTYGYTF
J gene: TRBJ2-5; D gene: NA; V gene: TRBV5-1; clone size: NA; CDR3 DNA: TGCGCCAGCAGCTTGGTAGGGGACACCCAGTACTTC; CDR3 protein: CASSLVGDTQYF
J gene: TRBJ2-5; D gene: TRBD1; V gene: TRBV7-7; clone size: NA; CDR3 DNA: TGTGCCAGCAGCTTAGCCCGGGACAGGGGTCAAGAGACCCAGTACTTC; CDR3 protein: CASSLARDRGQETQYF
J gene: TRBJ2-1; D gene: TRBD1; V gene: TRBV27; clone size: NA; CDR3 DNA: TGTGCCAGCAGGGACCTGACAGGGGGATTTAATGAGCAGTTCTTC; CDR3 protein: CASRDLTGGFNEQFF
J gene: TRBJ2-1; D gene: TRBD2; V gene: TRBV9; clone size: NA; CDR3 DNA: TGTGCCAGCAGCGCCGGACTAGCGGGTGGGAATGAGCAGTTCTTC; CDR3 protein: CASSAGLAGGNEQFF
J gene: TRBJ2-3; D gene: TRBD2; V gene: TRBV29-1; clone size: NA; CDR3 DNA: TGCAGCGTTGCCTTCGGGAGGGATACGCAGTATTTT; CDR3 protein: CSVAFGRDTQYF
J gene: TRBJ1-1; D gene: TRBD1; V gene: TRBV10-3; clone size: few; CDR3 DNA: TGTGCCATCAGTGGGGACAGGGTGAACACTGAAGCTTTCTTT; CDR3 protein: CAISGDRVNTEAFF
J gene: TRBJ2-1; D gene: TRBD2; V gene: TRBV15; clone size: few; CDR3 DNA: TGTGCCACCAGCAGATCGGCGGGCGGGAGCTTAAATGAGCAGTTCTTC; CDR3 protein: CATSRSAGGSLNEQFF
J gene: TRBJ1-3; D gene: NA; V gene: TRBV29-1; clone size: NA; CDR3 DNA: TGCAGCGCAAGGGAAAAGTCTGGAAACACCATATATTTT; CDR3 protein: CSAREKSGNTIYF
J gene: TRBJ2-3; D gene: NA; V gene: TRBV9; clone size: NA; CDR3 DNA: TGTGCCAGCAGCGGTATTAGAGATACGCAGTATTTT; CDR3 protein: CASSGIRDTQYF
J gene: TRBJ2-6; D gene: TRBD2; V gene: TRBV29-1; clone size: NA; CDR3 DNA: TGCAGCGTTGCGCTGCGGGGACTAGCGGGAGCTGGGGCCAACGTCCTGACTTTC; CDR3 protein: CSVALRGLAGAGANVLTF
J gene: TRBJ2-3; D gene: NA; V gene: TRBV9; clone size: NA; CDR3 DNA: TGTGCCAGCAGCGCGGAATTGACATGGGCGACAGATACGCAGTATTTT; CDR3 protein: CASSAELTWATDTQYF
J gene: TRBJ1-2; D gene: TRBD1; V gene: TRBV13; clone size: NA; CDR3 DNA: TGTGCCAGCAGCCCACGGACAGGGTATGGCTACACCTTC; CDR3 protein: CASSPRTGYGYTF
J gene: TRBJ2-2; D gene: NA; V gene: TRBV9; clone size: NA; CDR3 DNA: TGTGCCAGCAGCACCAGCGGTACCGGGGAGCTGTTTTTT; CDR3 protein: CASSTSGTGELFF
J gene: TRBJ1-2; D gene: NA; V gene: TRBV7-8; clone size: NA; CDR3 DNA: TGTGCCAGCAGCCCGTTTCCCGGGACGGCAACAAATTATGGCTACACCTTC; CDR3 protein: CASSPFPGTATNYGYTF
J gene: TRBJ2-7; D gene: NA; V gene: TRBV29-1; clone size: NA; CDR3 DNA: TGCAGCGTTTCCGGGGACTCCTACGAGCAGTACTTC; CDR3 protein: CSVSGDSYEQYF
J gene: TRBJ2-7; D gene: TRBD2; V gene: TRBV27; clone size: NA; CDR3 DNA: TGTGCCAGCAGTCCCTGGACTAGCGGTAACGAGCAGTACTTC; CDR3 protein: CASSPWTSGNEQYF
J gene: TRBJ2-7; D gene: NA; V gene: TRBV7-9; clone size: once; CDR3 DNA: TGTGCCAGCAGCCCTCCGGGGTACGAGCAGTACTTC; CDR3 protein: CASSPPGYEQYF
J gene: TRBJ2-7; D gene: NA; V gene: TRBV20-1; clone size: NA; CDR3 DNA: TGCAGTGCTCCCTTGGGCCTCGAGCAGTACTTC; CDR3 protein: CSAPLGLEQYF
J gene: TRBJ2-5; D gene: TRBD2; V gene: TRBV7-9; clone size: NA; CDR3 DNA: TGTGCCAGCAGCCCCACTAGCGGGAGCGATTATGAGACCCAGTACTTC; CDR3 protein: CASSPTSGSDYETQYF
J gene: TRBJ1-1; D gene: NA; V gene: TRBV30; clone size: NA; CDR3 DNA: TGTGCCTGGAGTCTGGGGAACACTGAAGCTTTCTTT; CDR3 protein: CAWSLGNTEAFF
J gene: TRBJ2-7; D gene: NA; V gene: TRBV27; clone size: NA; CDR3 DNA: TGTGCCAGCAGTTTACGGCGGGGGCTGGACGAGCAGTACTTC; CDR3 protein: CASSLRRGLDEQYF
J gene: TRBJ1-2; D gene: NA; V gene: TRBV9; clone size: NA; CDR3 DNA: TGTGCCAGCAGCGCCACAGGGATTAATAACTATGGCTACACCTTC; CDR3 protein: CASSATGINNYGYTF
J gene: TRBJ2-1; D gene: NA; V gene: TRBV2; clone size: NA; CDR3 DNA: TGTGCCAGCGGCGGGACACCCGATGACAATGAGCAGTTCTTC; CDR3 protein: CASGGTPDDNEQFF
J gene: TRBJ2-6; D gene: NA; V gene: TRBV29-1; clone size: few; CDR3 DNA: TGCAGCACTTGGGCCCGTATGGGCTCTGGGGCCAACGTCCTGACTTTC; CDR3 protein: CSTWARMGSGANVLTF
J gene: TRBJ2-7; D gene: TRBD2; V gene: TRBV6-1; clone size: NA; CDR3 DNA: TGTGCCAGCAGTGAACTCGGCCACTATAGCGGGACAACCTACGAGCAGTACTTC; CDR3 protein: CASSELGHYSGTTYEQYF
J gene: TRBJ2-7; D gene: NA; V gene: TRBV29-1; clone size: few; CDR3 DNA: TGCAGCGTTGAGGGGGGCGATCGCTACGAGCAGTACTTC; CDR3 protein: CSVEGGDRYEQYF